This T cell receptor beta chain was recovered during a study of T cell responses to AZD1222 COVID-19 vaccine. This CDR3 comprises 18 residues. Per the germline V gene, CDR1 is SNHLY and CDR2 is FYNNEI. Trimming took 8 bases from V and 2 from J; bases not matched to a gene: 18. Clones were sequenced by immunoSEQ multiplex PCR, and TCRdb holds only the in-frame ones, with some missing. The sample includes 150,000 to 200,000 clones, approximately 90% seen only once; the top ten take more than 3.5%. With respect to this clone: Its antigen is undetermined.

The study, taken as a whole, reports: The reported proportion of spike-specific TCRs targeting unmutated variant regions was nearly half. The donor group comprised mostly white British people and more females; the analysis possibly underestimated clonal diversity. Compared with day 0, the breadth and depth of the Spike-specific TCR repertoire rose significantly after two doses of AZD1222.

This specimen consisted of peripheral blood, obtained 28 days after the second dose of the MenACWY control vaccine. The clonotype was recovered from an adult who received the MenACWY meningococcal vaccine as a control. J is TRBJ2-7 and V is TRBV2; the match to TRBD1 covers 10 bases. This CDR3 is CASYGTGANLVNPYEQYF. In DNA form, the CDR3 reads TGTGCCAGCTATGGGACAGGGGCAAATTTGGTCAACCCCTACGAGCAGTACTTC.